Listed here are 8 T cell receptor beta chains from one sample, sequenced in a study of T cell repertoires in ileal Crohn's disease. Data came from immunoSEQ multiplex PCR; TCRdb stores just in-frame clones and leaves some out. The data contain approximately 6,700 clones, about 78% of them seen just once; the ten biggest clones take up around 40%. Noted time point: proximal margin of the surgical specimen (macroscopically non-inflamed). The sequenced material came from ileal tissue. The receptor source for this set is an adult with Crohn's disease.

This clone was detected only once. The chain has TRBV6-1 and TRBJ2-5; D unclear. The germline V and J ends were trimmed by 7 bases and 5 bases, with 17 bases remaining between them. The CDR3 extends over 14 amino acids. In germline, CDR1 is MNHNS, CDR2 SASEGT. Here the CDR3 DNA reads TGTGCCAGCATCTCCGATGGGCTGGGGGAGACCCAGTACTTC. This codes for CASISDGLGETQYF.

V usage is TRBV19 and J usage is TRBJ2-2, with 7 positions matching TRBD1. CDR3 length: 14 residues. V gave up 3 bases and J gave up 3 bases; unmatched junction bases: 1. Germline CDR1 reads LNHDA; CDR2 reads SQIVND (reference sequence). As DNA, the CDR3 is TGTGCCAGTAGTATGGGACAGCACACCGGGGAGCTGTTTTTT. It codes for CASSMGQHTGELFF.

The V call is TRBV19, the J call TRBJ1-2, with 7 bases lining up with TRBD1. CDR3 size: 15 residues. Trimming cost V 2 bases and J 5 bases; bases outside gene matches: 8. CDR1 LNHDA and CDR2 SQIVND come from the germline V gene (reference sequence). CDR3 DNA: TGTGCCAGTAGTATAAGACAGGGCCCGGAATATGGCTACACCTTC. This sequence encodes CASSIRQGPEYGYTF.

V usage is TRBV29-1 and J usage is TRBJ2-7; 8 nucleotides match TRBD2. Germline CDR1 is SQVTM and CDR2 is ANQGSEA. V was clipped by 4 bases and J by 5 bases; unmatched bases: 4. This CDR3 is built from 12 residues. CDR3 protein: CSVAGGPNEQYF. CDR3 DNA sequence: TGCAGCGTTGCGGGAGGGCCTAACGAGCAGTACTTC.

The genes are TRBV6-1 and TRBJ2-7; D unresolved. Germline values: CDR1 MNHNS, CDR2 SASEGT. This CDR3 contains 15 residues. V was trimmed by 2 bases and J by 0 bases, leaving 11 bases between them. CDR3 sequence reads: CASSERSYSSYEQYF. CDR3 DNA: TGTGCCAGCAGTGAAAGAAGTTATAGCTCCTACGAGCAGTACTTC.

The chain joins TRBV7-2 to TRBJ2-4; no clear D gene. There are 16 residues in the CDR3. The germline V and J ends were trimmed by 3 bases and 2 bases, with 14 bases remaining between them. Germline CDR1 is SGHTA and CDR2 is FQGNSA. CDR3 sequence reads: CASSFGHTVSKNIQYF. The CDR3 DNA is TGTGCCAGCAGCTTCGGTCACACCGTCTCCAAAAACATTCAGTACTTC.

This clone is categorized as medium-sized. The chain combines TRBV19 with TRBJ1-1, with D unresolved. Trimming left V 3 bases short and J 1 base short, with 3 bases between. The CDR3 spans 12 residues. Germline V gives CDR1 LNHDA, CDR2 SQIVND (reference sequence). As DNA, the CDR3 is TGTGCCAGTAGTATCGGGAACACTGAAGCTTTCTTT. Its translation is CASSIGNTEAFF.

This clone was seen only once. The CDR3, as DNA: TGTGCCAGCAGCTTAACGTCTGGGGGGGCCTACAATGAGCAGTTCTTC. Translation: CASSLTSGGAYNEQFF. V gene TRBV7-3 combines with J gene TRBJ2-1, with 7 bases fitting TRBD2. J gave up 2 bases and V 0 bases, and 4 bases lay outside the gene matches. Germline values: CDR1 SGHTA, CDR2 FQGTGA. CDR3 length: 16 residues.